Below, 27 T cell receptor beta chains from the same sample are listed, as sequenced in a study of shared clonotypes between healthy human individuals. TCRdb's copy holds only in-frame clones and misses some; the assay was immunoSEQ multiplex PCR. The data show about 2.4 million clones, roughly 93% seen once. Material: naive CD4+ T cells from PBMCs. Indicated subset: CD45RA+ positively selected. Receptor source: a young man in good health. Some clones in this sample may be carry-over from other donors' samples.

The chain uses TRBV4-1 and TRBJ2-1, with 7 bases fitting TRBD1. The trim removed 4 bases at V and 6 bases at J, leaving 6 bases unmatched. In germline, CDR1 is MGHRA, CDR2 YSYEKL. CDR3 length: 14 amino acids. In DNA form, the CDR3 reads TGCGCCAGCAGCCTACGGACAGGCAGCAATGAGCAGTTCTTC. Encoded protein: CASSLRTGSNEQFF.

CDR3 in amino acids: CASRRTPRIEQYF. The CDR3 coding sequence is TGCGCCAGCCGTCGGACCCCGAGGATCGAGCAGTACTTC. This chain joins TRBV5-1 and TRBJ2-7; D is uncertain. Germline V lookup: CDR1 SGHRS, CDR2 YFSETQ. The V and J ends lost 7 bases and 6 bases respectively, with 17 bases between them. The CDR3 sequence is 13 residues long.

This clone was detected once. The V call is TRBV28, the J call TRBJ1-5; TRBD1 aligns across 8 bases. J gave up 6 bases and V 6 bases, and 7 bases lay outside the gene matches. Germline V gene data show CDR1 as MDHEN and CDR2 as SYDVKM. This CDR3 is 14 amino acids long. The CDR3 protein is CASRTGGSAQPQHF. DNA of the CDR3: TGTGCCAGCAGAACAGGGGGGTCGGCTCAGCCCCAGCATTTT.

This chain joins TRBV27 and TRBJ2-1; weak D call: TRBD2 (6 bases). The V end lost 7 bases, the J end lost 7 bases, and 17 bases lay between the germline ends. Germline CDR1 is MNHEY and CDR2 is SMNVEV (reference sequence). CDR3 length: 14 amino acids. The CDR3 spells CASTSGTFRNEQFF. The DNA of the CDR3 is TGTGCCAGCACTTCCGGGACTTTTCGGAATGAGCAGTTCTTC.

A word on this clone: Other nucleotide sequences in the sample specify the same CDR3. The chain is built from TRBV5-1 and TRBJ2-7; D uncertain. Germline V gene data show CDR1 as SGHRS and CDR2 as YFSETQ. Trimming stripped 0 bases from V and 1 base from J, with 11 bases between. The CDR3 length is 15 residues. The CDR3 DNA sequence: TGCGCCAGCAGCTTGGGGGTATCCTCATCCTACGAGCAGTACTTC. Protein: CASSLGVSSSYEQYF.

Concerning this clone: Other nucleotide sequences in the sample specify the same CDR3. This sequence joins TRBV6-5 and TRBJ1-5; 7 bases align to TRBD1. J gave up 3 bases and V 9 bases, and 5 bases lay outside the gene matches. Germline V gives CDR1 MNHEY, CDR2 SVGAGI. The length of the CDR3 is 13 residues. In DNA form, the CDR3 reads TGTGCCAGTCGGACAGGAGTCAATCAGCCCCAGCATTTT. Translation gives CASRTGVNQPQHF.

This clone was seen a few times. The chain is built from TRBV6-5 and TRBJ1-1; D ambiguous. There are 13 residues in the CDR3. V dropped 11 bases and J dropped 2 bases, with 15 bases sitting between them. In germline, CDR1 is MNHEY, CDR2 SVGAGI. The CDR3 nucleotides are TGTGCCGTAAGTCCCCGGGGTAACACTGAAGCTTTCTTT. Encoded protein: CAVSPRGNTEAFF.

The rearrangement links TRBV25-1 to TRBJ1-4; 7 bases match TRBD1. After removal of 4 bases from V and 8 bases from J, the junction contained 7 bases not matched to a gene. CDR1 and CDR2 (germline): MGHDK, SYGVNS. The length of the CDR3 is 14 residues. The CDR3 nucleotides read TGTGCCAGCAGTGCTAGCGGGACAGTCGAAAAACTGTTTTTT. Translating it yields CASSASGTVEKLFF. The complete variable domain, with remaining parts taken from reference TRBV25-1 and TRBJ1-4, reads EADIYQTPRYLVIGTGKKITLECSQTMGHDKMYWYQQDPGMELHLIHYSYGVNSTEKGDLSSESTVSRIRTEHFPLTLESARPSHTSQYLCASSASGTVEKLFFGSGTQLSVL.

CDR3 sequence reads: CASSQAPGQGRGETQYF. CDR3 sequence (DNA): TGCGCCAGCAGCCAAGCTCCGGGACAGGGAAGAGGAGAGACCCAGTACTTC. This chain connects TRBV5-1 to TRBJ2-5; 9 nucleotides line up with TRBD1. This CDR3 has 17 residues. J was trimmed by 4 bases and V by 4 bases; bases with no gene match: 14. Germline loops: CDR1 SGHRS, CDR2 YFSETQ.

The chain recombines TRBV5-1 with TRBJ2-3, with a tentative D call TRBD1 (5 bases). The CDR3 contains 13 residues. V dropped 4 bases and J dropped 5 bases, with 11 bases sitting between them. CDR1 and CDR2 (germline): SGHRS, YFSETQ. CDR3 in DNA: TGCGCCAGCAGCCTGGACATGGTAGATACGCAGTATTTT. Residues: CASSLDMVDTQYF.

This clone occurred once. This specimen includes other DNA sequences encoding the same CDR3. This rearrangement joins TRBV5-1 to TRBJ2-1; no definite D call. Trimming left V 3 bases short and J 4 bases short, with 5 bases between. Germline values: CDR1 SGHRS, CDR2 YFSETQ. The CDR3 contains 12 residues. The chain's CDR3 is CASSSAYNEQFF. Here the CDR3 DNA reads TGCGCCAGCAGCTCCGCTTACAATGAGCAGTTCTTC.

V usage is TRBV2 and J usage is TRBJ2-1; D not certain. CDR3 length: 11 residues. The germline CDR1 and CDR2 sequences are SNHLY and FYNNEI. The V end lost 7 bases, the J end lost 6 bases, and 7 bases lay between the germline ends. Here the CDR3 reads CASTKINEQFF. CDR3 DNA: TGTGCCAGCACCAAGATCAATGAGCAGTTCTTC.

The chain employs TRBV5-1 and TRBJ2-1; D is tentatively TRBD1 or TRBD2 (5 bases each). Germline V gene data show CDR1 as SGHRS and CDR2 as YFSETQ. This CDR3 region has 18 residues. V lost 1 base and J lost 7, with 24 bases in between. CDR3 sequence reads: CASSLTAAPSMGDNEQFF. The CDR3 DNA sequence: TGCGCCAGCAGCTTGACTGCCGCACCTTCTATGGGGGATAATGAGCAGTTCTTC.

This clone was recorded once. The chain recombines TRBV28 with TRBJ2-7; 11 nucleotides match TRBD2. CDR1 is MDHEN, CDR2 SYDVKM, per germline. The V segment lost 3 bases and the J segment 7 bases; nucleotides outside the gene matches: 5. CDR3 length equals 14 residues. In DNA, the CDR3 is TGTGCCAGCAGTTTGACTAGCGGGATGCGGGAGCAGTACTTC. Its translation: CASSLTSGMREQYF.

V usage is TRBV6-1 and J usage is TRBJ1-1; the D gene is possibly TRBD1 (5 bases). CDR3 length equals 15 residues. Germline values: CDR1 MNHNS, CDR2 SASEGT. Deletions cut 6 bases from V and 3 bases from J, with 17 bases between. In DNA, the CDR3 is TGTGCCAGCAGGGATCGCCAGGGCTGGGACACTGAAGCTTTCTTT. Translated, it gives CASRDRQGWDTEAFF.

The chain is built from TRBV5-1 and TRBJ2-3; 8 bases map to TRBD1. Trimming removed 4 bases from V and 2 bases from J; junction bases left unmatched: 6. The CDR3 spans 15 residues. CDR1 and CDR2 from the germline V gene are SGHRS and YFSETQ. Here the CDR3 reads CASSLPGQATDTQYF. In DNA, the CDR3 is TGCGCCAGCAGCCTACCGGGACAGGCCACAGATACGCAGTATTTT.

V is TRBV19 and J is TRBJ2-7; D tentatively fits TRBD1 or TRBD2 (5 bases each). This CDR3 is 14 amino acids long. Trimming took 3 bases from V and 0 from J, leaving 9 bases between them. Germline CDR1 and CDR2: LNHDA and SQIVND (reference sequence). This CDR3 is CASSISGTSYEQYF. Here the CDR3 DNA reads TGTGCCAGTAGTATCTCCGGGACCTCCTACGAGCAGTACTTC.

J is TRBJ2-1 and V is TRBV13, with 8 bases fitting TRBD1. From germline, CDR1 is PRHDT and CDR2 FYEKMQ (reference sequence). Germline trimming cut 4 bases from V and 2 bases from J; bases unmatched to any gene: 4. This CDR3 region has 15 residues. CDR3 coding DNA: TGTGCCAGCAGCTCCCGGACAGGGCCCTACAATGAGCAGTTCTTC. It codes for CASSSRTGPYNEQFF.

This clone was picked up one time. This chain joins TRBV5-4 and TRBJ1-3, with TRBD1 as a possible D gene (5 bases). CDR1 is SGHNT and CDR2 is YYREEE in the germline V gene (reference sequence). The CDR3 extends over 13 amino acids. Trimming took 10 bases from V and 9 from J, leaving 20 bases between them. CDR3 protein: CAFGRFDSATIYF. The CDR3 nucleotides read TGTGCCTTCGGACGGTTCGACAGTGCCACCATATATTTT.

The rearrangement uses TRBV25-1 and TRBJ2-2; D is perhaps TRBD2 (6 bases). Germline assignment: CDR1 MGHDK and CDR2 SYGVNS. CDR3 length: 15 residues. V gave up 6 bases and J gave up 3 bases, with 14 bases separating them. The CDR3 reads CASRRASGDTGELFF. The CDR3 coding sequence is TGTGCCAGCAGGCGGGCATCGGGAGACACCGGGGAGCTGTTTTTT.

The CDR3 region has the DNA TGTGCCAGCAGTGAAAGGGGCAGGGGATACGAGCAGTACTTC. Translation gives CASSERGRGYEQYF. The rearrangement links TRBV6-1 to TRBJ2-7, with D perhaps matching TRBD1 (6 bases). This CDR3 contains 14 residues. Trimming took off 2 bases at V and 4 bases at J, with 12 bases between the two ends. Germline CDR1 and CDR2: MNHNS and SASEGT.

This clone has only one observation. This rearrangement joins TRBV18 to TRBJ1-2; 7 nucleotides align to TRBD1. This CDR3 has 15 residues. After removal of 5 bases from V and 3 bases from J, the junction contained 9 bases not matched to a gene. Germline V gene sequence: CDR1 KGHSH, CDR2 LQKENI. Here the CDR3 reads CASSTIQGQDYGYTF. CDR3 bases: TGTGCCAGCTCAACCATACAGGGGCAGGACTATGGCTACACCTTC.

As concerns this clone: At the DNA level, this CDR3 is encoded by other sequences in the same sample as well. The rearrangement joins TRBV5-1 to TRBJ2-1; 7 bases map to TRBD2. Trimming took 0 bases from V and 4 from J; bases not matched to a gene: 4. The CDR3 covers 15 residues. CDR1 and CDR2 from the germline V gene are SGHRS and YFSETQ. The CDR3 is CASSLDGGSYNEQFF. The CDR3 DNA follows: TGCGCCAGCAGCTTGGACGGGGGGAGTTACAATGAGCAGTTCTTC.

A single count supports this clone. The rearrangement links TRBV7-2 to TRBJ2-7; 8 bases line up with TRBD2. Per the germline V gene, CDR1 is SGHTA and CDR2 is FQGNSA. Trimming cost V 3 bases and J 7 bases; bases outside gene matches: 5. CDR3 length equals 13 residues. The CDR3 nucleotides read TGTGCCAGCAGCTTTAGCGGGACGGAGGAGCAGTACTTC. Translated, it gives CASSFSGTEEQYF.

This chain connects TRBV21-1 to TRBJ2-7; the table's TRBD2 call for D was not verified on the DNA. TRBV21-1 is a pseudogene. This CDR3 has 15 amino acids. The CDR3 is CASSKESGRTYEQYF. The CDR3 DNA sequence: TGTGCCAGCAGCAAAGAAAGCGGGAGGACCTACGAGCAGTACTTC.

Regarding this clone: The same CDR3 can be traced to other DNA sequences in this sample. This sequence joins TRBV2 and TRBJ2-7, with D possibly being TRBD1 (5 bases). From germline, CDR1 is SNHLY and CDR2 FYNNEI. This CDR3 contains 14 residues. V shed 3 bases and J shed 3 bases, with 12 bases lying between them. In DNA form, the CDR3 reads TGTGCCAGCAGTGAGCAGGGTACGAGCTACGAGCAGTACTTC. Its protein product is CASSEQGTSYEQYF.

The genes are TRBV27 and TRBJ1-2; D is possibly TRBD1 (5 bases). The CDR3 is 13 amino acids. The germline V and J ends were trimmed by 8 bases and 0 bases, with 10 bases remaining between them. CDR1 and CDR2 from the germline V gene are MNHEY and SMNVEV (reference sequence). CDR3 bases: TGTGCCAGCTCCGGACAACCTAACTATGGCTACACCTTC. As protein: CASSGQPNYGYTF.